The present TCR beta chain was sequenced within a study of early T cells in non-severe SARS-CoV-2 infection. TCRdb called the 5' RACE reads again in MiXCR, with one record for every CDR3 protein. This table holds approximately 76,000 distinct CDR3 sequences, roughly 13% found once. This CDR3 contains 18 residues. With 1 base removed from V and 2 bases from J, the gap between germline ends came to 18 bases. The V gene is TRBV12-3 or TRBV12-4, the J gene TRBJ2-1, with D possibly being TRBD1 (6 bases). This TCR was recovered from an adult who was a healthcare worker with PCR-confirmed SARS-CoV-2 infection or an uninfected control (not recorded which). The sample taken for sequencing was whole blood. The CDR3 loop is CASSLEVVGTTAYNEQFF. DNA of the CDR3: TGTGCCAGCAGTTTAGAGGTTGTGGGGACAACCGCCTACAATGAGCAGTTCTTC.